These 10 T cell receptor beta chains were all obtained from the same sample, sequenced in a study of blood T cells in healthy people across ages. Primed by a sample-barcoded 5' primer and a J-beta primer mix, a second PCR proceeded for 7 to 11 cycles. MiXCR was run by TCRdb on the 5' RACE reads, yielding one entry per CDR3 protein. In the table there are fewer than 900,000 distinct CDR3 sequences, roughly two fifths of which are singletons. The sample consisted of blood. Source of these receptors: a woman between 55 and 75 years old in good health.

The chain is built from TRBV5-5 and TRBJ2-5; 9 positions match TRBD1. CDR3 length: 16 amino acids. With 4 bases clipped from V and 2 bases from J, the junction kept 9 bases outside the gene matches. Germline CDR1 reads SGHKS; CDR2 reads YYEKEE (reference sequence). The CDR3 spells CASSPDRGGPQETQYF. As DNA, the CDR3 is TGTGCCAGCAGCCCCGACAGGGGGGGACCTCAAGAGACCCAGTACTTC.

This rearrangement joins TRBV20-1 to TRBJ1-2; tentative D call: TRBD1 (6 bases). Germline V gene lookup returns CDR1 DFQATT and CDR2 SNEGSKA (reference sequence). The V end lost 1 base, the J end lost 4 bases, and 19 bases lay between the germline ends. The length of the CDR3 is 16 residues. CDR3 sequence: CSARGPMGALLYGYTF. The DNA for the CDR3 is TGCAGTGCTAGAGGCCCTATGGGGGCGCTACTCTATGGCTACACCTTC.

The rearrangement uses TRBV28 and TRBJ2-7; perhaps TRBD1 as D (6 bases). The CDR3 contains 16 residues. Germline loops: CDR1 MDHEN, CDR2 SYDVKM. The V gene lost 2 bases and the J gene lost 7 bases, with 21 bases spanning the gap. The DNA for the CDR3 is TGTGCCAGCAGTTTAAGCGTTGGGACACTATACAATGAGCAGTACTTC. Residues: CASSLSVGTLYNEQYF.

The rearrangement uses TRBV18 and TRBJ1-4; D perhaps matches TRBD1 (6 bases). The CDR3 loop spans 17 amino acids. The germline CDR1 and CDR2 sequences are KGHSH and LQKENI. The V gene lost 3 bases and the J gene lost 6 bases, with 20 bases spanning the gap. The CDR3 protein is CASSPLEGGMVDEKLFF. CDR3 in DNA: TGTGCCAGCTCACCTCTCGAGGGGGGAATGGTGGATGAAAAACTGTTTTTT.

This clonotype was counted ten times or more. This rearrangement joins TRBV18 to TRBJ1-6; 7 bases agree with TRBD1. Trimming removed 3 bases from V and 4 bases from J; junction bases left unmatched: 0. Germline assignment: CDR1 KGHSH and CDR2 LQKENI. The CDR3 is 14 residues long. CDR3 nucleotides: TGTGCCAGCTCACCGGGACAGTATAATTCACCCCTCCACTTT. Translated: CASSPGQYNSPLHF. Variable domain in full (rest from reference TRBV18 and TRBJ1-6): NAGVMQNPRHLVRRRGQEARLRCSPMKGHSHVYWYRQLPEEGLKFMVYLQKENIIDESGMPKERFSAEFPKEGPSILRIQQVVRGDSAAYFCASSPGQYNSPLHFGNGTRLTVT.

This clonotype was observed once. V gene TRBV6-6 combines with J gene TRBJ2-3; D call uncertain. The CDR3 covers 15 residues. CDR1 is MNHNY, CDR2 SVGAGI, per germline (reference sequence). The V end was cut by 4 bases, the J end by 4 bases, with 15 bases between. The CDR3: CASSSPISGADTQYF. CDR3 nucleotide sequence: TGTGCCAGCAGTTCGCCTATCTCTGGGGCAGATACGCAGTATTTT.

This clonotype has a handful of counts. CDR3 residues: CSVGRLAGGEDTQYF. The CDR3 nucleotides read TGCAGCGTTGGGCGACTAGCGGGGGGGGAAGATACGCAGTATTTT. The gene calls are TRBV29-1 and TRBJ2-3, with 14 bases identical to TRBD2. The germline V gene encodes CDR1 SQVTM and CDR2 ANQGSEA. This CDR3 has 15 amino acids. V was pared by 4 bases and J by 5 bases, with 5 bases of the junction left unmatched.

This clonotype was seen a few times. The chain joins TRBV20-1 to TRBJ2-7; 7 nucleotides align to TRBD1. The CDR3 sequence is 14 residues long. V gave up 6 bases and J gave up 1 base; unmatched junction bases: 9. CDR1 and CDR2 from the germline V gene are DFQATT and SNEGSKA (reference sequence). In DNA form, the CDR3 reads TGCAGTGCCTCCCGCGGACAGGTATCCTACGAGCAGTACTTC. Residues: CSASRGQVSYEQYF.

This clonotype came up many times. V usage is TRBV5-1 and J usage is TRBJ2-1; 12 bases map to TRBD2. Germline CDR1 is SGHRS and CDR2 is YFSETQ. The V and J ends lost 4 bases and 10 bases, in that order; junction bases with no gene match: 6. The CDR3 has 14 amino acids. In DNA form, the CDR3 reads TGCGCCAGCAGCCAAGGACTAGCGGGAAACGAGCAGTTCTTC. Encoded protein: CASSQGLAGNEQFF.

Comments on this clonotype: As the CDR3 is not closed by the conserved phenylalanine or tryptophan, this likely results from a read error. The rearrangement uses TRBV5-6 and TRBJ1-6; D gene ambiguous. V was clipped by 1 base and J by 5 bases, with 16 bases between them. This CDR3 is built from 17 residues. Germline CDR1 is SGHDT and CDR2 is YYEEEE. The CDR3 DNA sequence: TGTGCCAGCAGCTTGTTCGGTGTGGGAAGGGATAATTCACCCCTCCACGTT. Its translation is CASSLFGVGRDNSPLHV.